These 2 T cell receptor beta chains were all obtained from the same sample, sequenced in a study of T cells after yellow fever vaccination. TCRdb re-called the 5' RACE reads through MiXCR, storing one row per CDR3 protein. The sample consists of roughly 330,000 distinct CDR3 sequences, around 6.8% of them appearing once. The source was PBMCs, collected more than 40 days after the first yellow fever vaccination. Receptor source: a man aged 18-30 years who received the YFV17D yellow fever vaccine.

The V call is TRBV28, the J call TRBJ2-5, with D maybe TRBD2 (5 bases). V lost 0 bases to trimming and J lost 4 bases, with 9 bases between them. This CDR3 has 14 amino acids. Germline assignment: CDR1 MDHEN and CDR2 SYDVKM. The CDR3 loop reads CASSLWPGRETQYF. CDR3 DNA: TGTGCCAGCAGTTTATGGCCGGGGAGAGAGACCCAGTACTTC.

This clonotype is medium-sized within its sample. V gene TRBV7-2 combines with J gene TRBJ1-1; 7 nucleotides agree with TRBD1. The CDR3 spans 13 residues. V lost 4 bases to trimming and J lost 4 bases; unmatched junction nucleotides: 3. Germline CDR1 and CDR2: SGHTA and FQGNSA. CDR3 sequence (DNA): TGTGCCAGCAGCTACCGACAGGGCACTGAAGCTTTCTTT. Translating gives CASSYRQGTEAFF.